The 16 T cell receptor beta chains given below trace back to one sample, sequenced in a study of blood T cells in healthy people across ages. Alongside a J-beta primer mix, a sample-barcoded 5' primer served in a second PCR lasting 7 to 11 cycles. TCRdb itself ran the 5' RACE reads through MiXCR, one entry per CDR3 protein. The table lists 750,000 to 1,000,000 distinct CDR3 sequences, almost 30% of them singletons. These sequences were also reported in another study, on T cells of mothers and their children.

The sample taken for sequencing was blood. These TCRs come from a woman aged 40 to 50 in good health.

The gene calls are TRBV12-3 or TRBV12-4 and TRBJ2-7, with 12 nucleotides matching TRBD1. The CDR3 consists of 16 residues. The V gene end was trimmed by 6 bases and the J gene end by 0 bases; junction bases not matched to a gene: 6. The DNA for the CDR3 is TGTGCCAGCAGACCCGGGACAGGGGGCTACTCCTACGAGCAGTACTTC. The encoded protein is CASRPGTGGYSYEQYF.

J is TRBJ1-4 and V is TRBV20-1; 7 bases map to TRBD1. The CDR3 loop spans 13 amino acids. CDR1 DFQATT and CDR2 SNEGSKA come from the germline V gene (reference sequence). Unmatched junction bases numbered 10, after V lost 6 bases and J lost 9 bases. CDR3 bases: TGCAGTGCGCGTCAGGGGGAGGTGAAAAAACTGTTTTTT. Residues: CSARQGEVKKLFF.

This chain joins TRBV10-3 and TRBJ1-2, with 9 bases that match TRBD1. V dropped 6 bases and J dropped 7; count of bases not matched to a gene: 9. This CDR3 has 14 residues. CDR1 is ENHRY, CDR2 SYGVKD, per germline. Here the CDR3 reads CAIRETGGWSGYTF. The CDR3 DNA follows: TGTGCCATCAGAGAGACAGGGGGTTGGAGTGGCTACACCTTC.

The V and J genes are TRBV4-2 and TRBJ2-7, with 11 bases that match TRBD2. V lost 4 bases to trimming and J lost 4 bases; unmatched junction nucleotides: 12. Germline CDR1 LGHNA, CDR2 YNFKEQ. The CDR3 is 17 residues long. CDR3 sequence reads: CASSRATSGGGGYEQYF. The CDR3 DNA sequence: TGTGCCAGCAGCCGGGCAACTAGCGGGGGAGGGGGGTACGAGCAGTACTTC.

This clonotype was detected many times. J is TRBJ2-7 and V is TRBV6-5; 9 bases are a match to TRBD1. Germline loops: CDR1 MNHEY, CDR2 SVGAGI. This CDR3 is 14 amino acids long. The ends lost 6 bases at V and 5 bases at J; junction bases unmatched: 8. CDR3 in amino acids: CASRPWDRDNEQYF. The DNA of the CDR3 is TGTGCCAGCAGGCCATGGGACAGGGATAACGAGCAGTACTTC.

The gene calls are TRBV7-9 and TRBJ1-1, with D uncertain. Germline CDR1 reads SEHNR; CDR2 reads FQNEAQ (reference sequence). The CDR3 consists of 15 residues. V lost 1 base, J lost 4 bases, and 13 bases lay in between. DNA for the CDR3: TGTGCCAGCAGCTTAGAGGTGTGGCGAGGCACTGAAGCTTTCTTT. Translation: CASSLEVWRGTEAFF.

This clonotype was counted a few times. The rearrangement links TRBV2 to TRBJ2-1; 7 bases line up with TRBD1. Germline CDR1 and CDR2: SNHLY and FYNNEI. Trimming at V came to 8 bases and at J to 7 bases, leaving 11 bases not matched to a gene. The CDR3 sequence is 14 residues long. DNA of the CDR3: TGTGCCAGCGCCACAGGGGCCAGGCGGAATGAGCAGTTCTTC. Encoded protein: CASATGARRNEQFF.

V and J are TRBV7-2 and TRBJ2-7; D is uncertain. Trimming left V 2 bases short and J 2 bases short, with 16 bases between. The CDR3 spans 16 residues. Germline values: CDR1 SGHTA, CDR2 FQGNSA. The CDR3 DNA is TGTGCCAGCAGCTTACTTCCGGCCGCCCGACCCTACGAGCAGTACTTC. It codes for CASSLLPAARPYEQYF.

The chain links TRBV7-2 to TRBJ2-7; D not certain. The end of the DNA is better explained by TRBJ2-5, so the J call may be wrong. Germline V gives CDR1 SGHTA, CDR2 FQGNSA. The CDR3 spans 13 residues. The CDR3 DNA sequence: TGTGCCAGCAGCCCGGGCCAACGGGCGACCCAGTACTTC. Translation: CASSPGQRATQYF.

J is TRBJ1-2 and V is TRBV29-1; D ambiguous. The CDR3 spans 11 residues. The V end was cut by 7 bases, the J end by 4 bases, with 10 bases between. Per germline, CDR1 SQVTM and CDR2 ANQGSEA. The CDR3 nucleotides are TGCAGCGCCGCAGGAACCTATGGCTACACCTTC. Translation gives CSAAGTYGYTF. Full variable domain (outside the CDR3, taken from reference TRBV29-1 and TRBJ1-2): SAVISQKPSRDICQRGTSLTIQCQVDSQVTMMFWYRQQPGQSLTLIATANQGSEATYESGFVIDKFPISRPNLTFSTLTVSNMSPEDSSIYLCSAAGTYGYTFGSGTRLTVV.

This clonotype was seen many times. V and J are TRBV29-1 and TRBJ2-7; 7 bases are a match to TRBD2. The CDR3 contains 12 residues. V lost 6 bases and J lost 2; bases outside the gene matches: 4. Germline V CDR1 and CDR2: SQVTM, ANQGSEA. CDR3 residues: CSVAGVTYEQYF. DNA of the CDR3: TGCAGCGTCGCGGGGGTCACCTACGAGCAGTACTTC.

The sample holds a few counts of this clonotype. The gene calls are TRBV5-1 and TRBJ1-1; 8 bases fit TRBD1. CDR3 length: 13 amino acids. Per germline, CDR1 SGHRS and CDR2 YFSETQ. Trimming at V came to 5 bases and at J to 4 bases, leaving 4 bases not matched to a gene. CDR3 sequence reads: CASRTGEATEAFF. The CDR3 coding sequence is TGCGCCAGCAGGACAGGGGAGGCCACTGAAGCTTTCTTT.

At least ten counts were recorded for this clonotype. The chain recombines TRBV6-1 with TRBJ1-1, with 11 bases matching TRBD1. V lost 5 bases and J lost 0; bases outside the gene matches: 5. Germline V CDR1 and CDR2: MNHNS, SASEGT. This CDR3 spans 16 amino acids. CDR3 protein: CASSPGQGALNTEAFF. The CDR3 DNA reads TGTGCCAGCAGTCCCGGACAGGGGGCGTTGAACACTGAAGCTTTCTTT.

The V and J genes are TRBV20-1 and TRBJ1-1; unclear D gene. V gave up 6 bases and J gave up 0 bases, with 11 bases separating them. The CDR3 covers 13 residues. The germline V gene has CDR1 DFQATT and CDR2 SNEGSKA (reference sequence). The CDR3 nucleotides read TGCAGTGCAAACAGACAAATGAACACTGAAGCTTTCTTT. Translated: CSANRQMNTEAFF.

A few counts support this clonotype. The gene calls are TRBV18 and TRBJ1-1; D is perhaps TRBD1 (5 bases). The V gene lost 3 bases and the J gene lost 1 base, with 12 bases spanning the gap. CDR3 length equals 15 residues. Germline lookup yields CDR1 KGHSH and CDR2 LQKENI. CDR3: CASSPRGTTNTEAFF. The DNA of the CDR3 is TGTGCCAGCTCACCGAGGGGCACGACGAACACTGAAGCTTTCTTT.

This clonotype was seen more than once but under ten times. This sequence joins TRBV4-1 and TRBJ1-1; 9 nucleotides align to TRBD1. The CDR3 runs to 15 residues. After removal of 4 bases from V and 1 base from J, the junction contained 4 bases not matched to a gene. The germline gives CDR1 MGHRA, CDR2 YSYEKL. CDR3 nucleotide sequence: TGCGCCAGCAGCCTTGGGACAGGGACGAACACTGAAGCTTTCTTT. It translates to CASSLGTGTNTEAFF.